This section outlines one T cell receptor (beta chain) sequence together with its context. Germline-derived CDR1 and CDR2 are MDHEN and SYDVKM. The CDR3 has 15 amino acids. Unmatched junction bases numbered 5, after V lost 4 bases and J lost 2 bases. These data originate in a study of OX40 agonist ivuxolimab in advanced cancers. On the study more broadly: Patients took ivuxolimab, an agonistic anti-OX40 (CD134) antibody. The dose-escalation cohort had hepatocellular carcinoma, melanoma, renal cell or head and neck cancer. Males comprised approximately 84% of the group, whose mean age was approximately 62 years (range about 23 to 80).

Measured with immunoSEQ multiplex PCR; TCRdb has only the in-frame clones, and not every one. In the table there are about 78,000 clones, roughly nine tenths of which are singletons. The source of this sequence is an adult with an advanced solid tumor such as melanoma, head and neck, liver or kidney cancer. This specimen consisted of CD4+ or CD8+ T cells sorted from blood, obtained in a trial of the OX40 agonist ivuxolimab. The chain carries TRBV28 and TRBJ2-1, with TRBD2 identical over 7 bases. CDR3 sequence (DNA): TGTGCCAGCAGTTCCCCGGGACTAACCTACAATGAGCAGTTCTTC. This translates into CASSSPGLTYNEQFF.